Sequencing of this T cell receptor beta chain was carried out in a study of cytomegalovirus exposure and HLA in healthy donors. Study findings and constraints: Earlier analysis yielded a pattern in which most TCR beta V segments were productive about 90% or about 30% of the time.

About this clone itself: Its antigen is undetermined.

Healthy people donating bone marrow made up the donors. The PCR was carried out with 60 Vbeta primers and 13 Jbeta primers. The data were produced by immunoSEQ multiplex PCR, yet TCRdb's version contains in-frame clones alone and is incomplete. The repertoire has 40,000 to 55,000 clones, around 73% of them found once; the top ten carry around 2.9%. CDR3 size: 14 residues. V was clipped by 7 bases and J by 4 bases, with 15 bases between them. In germline, CDR1 is SNHLY, CDR2 FYNNEI. The chain recombines TRBV2 with TRBJ2-3; weak D call: TRBD1 (6 bases). The sample taken for sequencing was PBMCs. The TCR sequence derives from a woman aged 35 to 49 in good health and CMV-seropositive. The CDR3 region has the DNA TGTGCCAGCAAACCCCAGGGGTCCGCAGATACGCAGTATTTT. This sequence encodes CASKPQGSADTQYF.